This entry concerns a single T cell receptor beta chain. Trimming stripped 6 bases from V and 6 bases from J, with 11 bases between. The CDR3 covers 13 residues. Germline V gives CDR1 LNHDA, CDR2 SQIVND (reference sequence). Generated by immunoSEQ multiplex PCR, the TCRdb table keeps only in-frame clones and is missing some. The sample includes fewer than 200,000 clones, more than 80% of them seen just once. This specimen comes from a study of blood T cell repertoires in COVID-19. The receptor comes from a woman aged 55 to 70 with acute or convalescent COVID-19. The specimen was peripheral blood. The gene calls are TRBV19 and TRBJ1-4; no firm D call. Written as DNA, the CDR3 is TGTGCCAGTAGCGAGGTGACGGATGAAAAACTGTTTTTT. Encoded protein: CASSEVTDEKLFF.